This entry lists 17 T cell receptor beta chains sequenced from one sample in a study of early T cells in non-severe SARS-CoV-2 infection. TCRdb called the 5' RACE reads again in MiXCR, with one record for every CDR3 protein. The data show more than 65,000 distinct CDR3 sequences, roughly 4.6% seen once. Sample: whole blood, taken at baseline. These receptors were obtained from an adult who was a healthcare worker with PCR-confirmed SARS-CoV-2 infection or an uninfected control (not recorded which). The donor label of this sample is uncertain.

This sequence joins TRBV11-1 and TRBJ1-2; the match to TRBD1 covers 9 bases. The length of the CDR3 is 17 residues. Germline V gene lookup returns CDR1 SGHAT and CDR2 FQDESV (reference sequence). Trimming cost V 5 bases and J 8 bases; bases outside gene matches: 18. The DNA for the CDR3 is TGTGCCAGCAGCCTGACAGGGGGTGGAACCGTTACGGGAGGCTACACCTTC. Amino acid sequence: CASSLTGGGTVTGGYTF.

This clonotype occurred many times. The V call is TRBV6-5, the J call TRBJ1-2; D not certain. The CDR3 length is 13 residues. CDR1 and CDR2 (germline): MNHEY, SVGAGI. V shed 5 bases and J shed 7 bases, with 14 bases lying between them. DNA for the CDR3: TGTGCCAGCAGTCCCCCGGGCAGGTCTGGCTACACCTTC. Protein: CASSPPGRSGYTF.

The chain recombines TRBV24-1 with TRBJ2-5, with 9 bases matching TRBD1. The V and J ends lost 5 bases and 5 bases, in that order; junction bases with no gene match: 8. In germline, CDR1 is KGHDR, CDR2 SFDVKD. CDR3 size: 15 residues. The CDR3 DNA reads TGTGCCACCAGTGCTCCGGGACAGGGAATTGAGACCCAGTACTTC. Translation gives CATSAPGQGIETQYF.

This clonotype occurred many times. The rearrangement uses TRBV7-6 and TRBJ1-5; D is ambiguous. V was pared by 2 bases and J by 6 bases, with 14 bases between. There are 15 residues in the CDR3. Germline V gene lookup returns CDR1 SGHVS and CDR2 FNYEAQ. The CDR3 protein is CASSLRAGGPQPQHF. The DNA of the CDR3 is TGTGCCAGCAGCTTAAGGGCAGGTGGTCCTCAGCCCCAGCATTTT.

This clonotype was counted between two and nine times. DNA of the CDR3: TGTGCCAGCAGCCCCAGGCAGCCCCAGCATTTT. Amino acids: CASSPRQPQHF. This sequence joins TRBV2 and TRBJ1-5; no reliable D call. CDR1 and CDR2 from the germline V gene are SNHLY and FYNNEI. V was trimmed by 6 bases and J by 7 bases, leaving 7 bases between them. This CDR3 region has 11 residues.

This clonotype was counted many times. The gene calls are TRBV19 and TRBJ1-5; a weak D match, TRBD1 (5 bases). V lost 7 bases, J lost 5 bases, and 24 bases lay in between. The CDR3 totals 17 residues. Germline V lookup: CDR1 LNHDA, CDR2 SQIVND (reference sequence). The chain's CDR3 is CASTARVRARRYQPQHF. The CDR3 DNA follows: TGTGCCAGTACCGCAAGAGTCAGGGCCAGGAGGTATCAGCCCCAGCATTTT.

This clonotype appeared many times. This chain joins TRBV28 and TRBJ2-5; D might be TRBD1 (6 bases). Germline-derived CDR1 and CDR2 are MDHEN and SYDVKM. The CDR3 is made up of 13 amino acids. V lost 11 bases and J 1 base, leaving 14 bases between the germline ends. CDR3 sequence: CACGRTAQETQYF. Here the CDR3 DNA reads TGTGCCTGCGGGCGGACAGCCCAAGAGACCCAGTACTTC.

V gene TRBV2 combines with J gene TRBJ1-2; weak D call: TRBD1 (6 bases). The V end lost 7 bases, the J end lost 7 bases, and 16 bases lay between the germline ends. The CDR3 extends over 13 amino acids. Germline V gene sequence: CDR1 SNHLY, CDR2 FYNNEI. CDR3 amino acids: CASTRGPDTGYTF. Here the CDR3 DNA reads TGTGCCAGCACCAGGGGTCCCGATACTGGCTACACCTTC.

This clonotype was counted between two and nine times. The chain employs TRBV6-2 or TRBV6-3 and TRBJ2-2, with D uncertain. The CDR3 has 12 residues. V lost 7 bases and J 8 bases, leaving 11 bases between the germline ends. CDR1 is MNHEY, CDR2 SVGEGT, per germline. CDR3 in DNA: TGTGCCAGCACCCTACCTAGTGGGGAGCTGTTTTTT. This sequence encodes CASTLPSGELFF.

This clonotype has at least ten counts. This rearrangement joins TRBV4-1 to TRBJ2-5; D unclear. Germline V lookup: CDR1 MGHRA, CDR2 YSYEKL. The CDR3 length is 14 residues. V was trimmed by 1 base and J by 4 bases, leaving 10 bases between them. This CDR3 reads CASSQVGRLETQYF. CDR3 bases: TGCGCCAGCAGCCAAGTTGGAAGGTTAGAGACCCAGTACTTC.

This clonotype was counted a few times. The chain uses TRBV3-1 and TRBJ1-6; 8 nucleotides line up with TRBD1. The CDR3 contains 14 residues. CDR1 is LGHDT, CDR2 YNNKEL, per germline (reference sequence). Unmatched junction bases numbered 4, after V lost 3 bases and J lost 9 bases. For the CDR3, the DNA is TGTGCCAGCAGCCACGGACAGGGTGGTTCACCCCTCCACTTT. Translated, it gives CASSHGQGGSPLHF. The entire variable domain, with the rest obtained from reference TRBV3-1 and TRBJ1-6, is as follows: DTAVSQTPKYLVTQMGNDKSIKCEQNLGHDTMYWYKQDSKKFLKIMFSYNNKELIINETVPNRFSPKSPDKAHLNLHINSLELGDSAVYFCASSHGQGGSPLHFGNGTRLTVT.

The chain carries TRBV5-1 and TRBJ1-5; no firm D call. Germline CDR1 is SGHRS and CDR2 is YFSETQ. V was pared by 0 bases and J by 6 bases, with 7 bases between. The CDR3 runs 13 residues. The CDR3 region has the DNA TGCGCCAGCAGCTTGGACAAAGGTCAGCCCCAGCATTTT. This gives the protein CASSLDKGQPQHF. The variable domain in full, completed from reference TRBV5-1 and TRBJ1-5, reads KAGVTQTPRYLIKTRGQQVTLSCSPISGHRSVSWYQQTPGQGLQFLFEYFSETQRNKGNFPGRFSGRQFSNSRSEMNVSTLELGDSALYLCASSLDKGQPQHFGDGTRLSIL.

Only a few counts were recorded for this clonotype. This CDR3 reads CASSLVTTSGGLDTQYF. The CDR3 DNA reads as TGTGCCAGCAGCTTAGTGACCACTAGCGGGGGGTTAGATACGCAGTATTTT. V is TRBV7-2 and J is TRBJ2-3, with 12 positions matching TRBD2. Trimming took 1 base from V and 5 from J; bases not matched to a gene: 7. Germline CDR1 reads SGHTA; CDR2 reads FQGNSA. The CDR3 runs 17 residues. The entire variable domain, with the rest obtained from reference TRBV7-2 and TRBJ2-3, is as follows: GAGVSQSPSNKVTEKGKDVELRCDPISGHTALYWYRQSLGQGLEFLIYFQGNSAPDKSGLPSDRFSAERTGGSVSTLTIQRTQQEDSAVYLCASSLVTTSGGLDTQYFGPGTRLTVL.

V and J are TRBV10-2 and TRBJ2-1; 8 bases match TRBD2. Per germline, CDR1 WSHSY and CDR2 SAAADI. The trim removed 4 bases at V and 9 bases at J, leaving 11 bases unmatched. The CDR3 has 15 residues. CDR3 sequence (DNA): TGCGCCAGCAGTGGGGCCGGGACTAGGTTGGGTGAGCAGTTCTTC. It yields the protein CASSGAGTRLGEQFF.

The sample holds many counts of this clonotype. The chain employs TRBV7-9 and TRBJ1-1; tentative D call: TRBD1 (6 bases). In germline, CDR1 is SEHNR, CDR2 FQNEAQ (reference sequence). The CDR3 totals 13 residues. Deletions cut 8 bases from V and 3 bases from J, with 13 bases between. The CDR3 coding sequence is TGTGCCAGCGGGCCCAACAGGGACACTGAAGCTTTCTTT. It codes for CASGPNRDTEAFF. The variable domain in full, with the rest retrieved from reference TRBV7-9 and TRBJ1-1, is DTGVSQNPRHKITKRGQNVTFRCDPISEHNRLYWYRQTLGQGPEFLTYFQNEAQLEKSRLLSDRFSAERPKGSFSTLEIQRTEQGDSAMYLCASGPNRDTEAFFGQGTRLTVV.

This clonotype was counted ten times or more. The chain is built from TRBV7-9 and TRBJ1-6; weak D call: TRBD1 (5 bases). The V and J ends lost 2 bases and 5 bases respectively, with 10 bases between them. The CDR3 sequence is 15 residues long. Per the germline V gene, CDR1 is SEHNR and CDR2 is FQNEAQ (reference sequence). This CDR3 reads CASSLIGVNNSPLHF. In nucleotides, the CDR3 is TGTGCCAGCAGCTTAATAGGGGTGAATAATTCACCCCTCCACTTT.

The CDR3 nucleotides are TGTGCCAGCAGCCTACCTTTTCAAGGGGATGGATATCGAACCTTC. It codes for CASSLPFQGDGYRTF. The chain uses TRBV7-3 and TRBJ1-2, with D perhaps matching TRBD1 (5 bases). The V end was cut by 5 bases, the J end by 14 bases, with 27 bases between. The CDR3 sequence is 15 residues long. The V gene's germline CDR1 is SGHTA and CDR2 FQGTGA.